Sequencing of this T cell receptor beta chain was carried out in a study of T cell responses to AZD1222 COVID-19 vaccine. About the study: Second-dose recipients at about 4 or about 12 weeks were treated as one pooled group.

This clone was detected only a few times. Its antigen is currently unknown. The study's findings and limits: In a largely white British group with more females than males, clonal diversity was possibly underestimated. Without day 14 samples, only post-peak T cell repertoires were studied.

Using immunoSEQ multiplex PCR, the repertoire was profiled, and TCRdb retains in-frame clones only, with some absent. The sample holds over 150,000 clones, around 89% seen once. Sequences were derived from peripheral blood, sampled on day 0 of AZD1222 vaccination. This sequence was found in an adult in good health.

DNA for the CDR3: TGTGCCAGCAGCCTCCAAGCAGGGTCCGGCGAGCAGTACTTC. Translating it yields CASSLQAGSGEQYF. The chain recombines TRBV3-1 (or the pseudogene TRBV3-2) with TRBJ2-7; tentatively, D is TRBD1 (5 bases). Germline CDR1 reads LGHDT; CDR2 reads YNNKEL (reference sequence). The CDR3 runs 14 residues. The ends were cut back, 4 bases at V and 6 bases at J, with 16 bases in the middle.